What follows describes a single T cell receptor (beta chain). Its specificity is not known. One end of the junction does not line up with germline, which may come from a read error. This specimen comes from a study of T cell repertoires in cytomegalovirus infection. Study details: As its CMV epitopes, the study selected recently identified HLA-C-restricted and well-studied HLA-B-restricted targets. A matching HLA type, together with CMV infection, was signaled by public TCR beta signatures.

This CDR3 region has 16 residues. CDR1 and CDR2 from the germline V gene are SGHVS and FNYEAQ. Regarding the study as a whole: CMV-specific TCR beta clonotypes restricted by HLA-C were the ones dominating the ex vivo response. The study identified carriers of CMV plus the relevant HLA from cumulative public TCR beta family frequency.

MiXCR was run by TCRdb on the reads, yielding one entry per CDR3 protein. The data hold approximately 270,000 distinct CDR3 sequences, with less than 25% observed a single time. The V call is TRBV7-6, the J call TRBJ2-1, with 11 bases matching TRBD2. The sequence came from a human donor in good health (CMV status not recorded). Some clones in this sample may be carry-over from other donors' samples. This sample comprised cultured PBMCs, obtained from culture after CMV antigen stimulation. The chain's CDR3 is CTSSLEGTSGYNEQFF. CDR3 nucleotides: TGTACCAGCAGCTTAGAAGGGACTAGCGGCTACAATGAGCAGTTCTTC.